This T cell receptor (beta chain) appears in the sequencing data of a study of blood T cell repertoires in COVID-19. As for the study in general: The United States, Italy and Spain supplied acute and convalescent COVID-19 samples. Sample material is recorded as cDNA or gDNA derived from T cells, B-cell-depleted T cells, or PBMCs.

The germline gives CDR1 SEHNR, CDR2 FQNEAQ (reference sequence). J gave up 3 bases and V 5 bases, and 12 bases lay outside the gene matches. The CDR3 totals 16 residues. Per the study methods: Amplification of reference gene primers provided the estimated nucleated cell counts. Assay used: immunoSEQ multiplex PCR; TCRdb lists only in-frame clones, some missing. That table supplies the V and J calls and clone size; D and trimming were determined from the DNA. The sample has roughly 250,000 clones, around 82% seen once. This TCR derives from a woman in her 70s with acute or convalescent COVID-19. Source material: peripheral blood. The genes are TRBV7-9 and TRBJ1-1; 7 bases match TRBD1. CDR3 amino acids: CASSPRGTGEHTEAFF. In DNA form, the CDR3 reads TGTGCCAGCAGCCCTAGAGGAACAGGGGAGCACACTGAAGCTTTCTTT. The full variable domain, with the rest looked up from reference TRBV7-9 and TRBJ1-1, is DTGVSQNPRHKITKRGQNVTFRCDPISEHNRLYWYRQTLGQGPEFLTYFQNEAQLEKSRLLSDRFSAERPKGSFSTLEIQRTEQGDSAMYLCASSPRGTGEHTEAFFGQGTRLTVV.